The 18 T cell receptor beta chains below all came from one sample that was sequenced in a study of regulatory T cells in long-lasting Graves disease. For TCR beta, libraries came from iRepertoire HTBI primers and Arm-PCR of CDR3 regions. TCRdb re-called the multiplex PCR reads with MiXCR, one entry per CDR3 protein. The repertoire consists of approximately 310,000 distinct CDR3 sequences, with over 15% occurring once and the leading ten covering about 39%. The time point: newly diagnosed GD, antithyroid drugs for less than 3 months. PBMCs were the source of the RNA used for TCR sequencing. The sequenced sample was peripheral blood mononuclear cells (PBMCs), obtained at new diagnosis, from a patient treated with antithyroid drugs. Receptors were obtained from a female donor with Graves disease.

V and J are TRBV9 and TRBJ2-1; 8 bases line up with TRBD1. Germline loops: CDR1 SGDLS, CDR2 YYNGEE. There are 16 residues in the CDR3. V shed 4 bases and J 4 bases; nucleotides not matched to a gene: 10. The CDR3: CASSPDPGQVYNEQFF. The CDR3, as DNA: TGTGCCAGCAGCCCAGATCCGGGACAGGTGTACAATGAGCAGTTCTTC. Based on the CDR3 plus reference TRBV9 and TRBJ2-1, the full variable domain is DSGVTQTPKHLITATGQRVTLRCSPRSGDLSVYWYQQSLDQGLQFLIQYYNGEERAKGNILERFSAQQFPDLHSELNLSSLELGDSALYFCASSPDPGQVYNEQFFGPGTRLTVL.

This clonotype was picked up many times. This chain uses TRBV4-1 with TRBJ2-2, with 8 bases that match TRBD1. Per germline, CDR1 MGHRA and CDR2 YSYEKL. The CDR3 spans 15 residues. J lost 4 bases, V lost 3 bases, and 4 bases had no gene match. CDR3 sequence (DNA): TGCGCCAGCAGCCAGAAACAGGGGGGCACCGGGGAGCTGTTTTTT. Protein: CASSQKQGGTGELFF.

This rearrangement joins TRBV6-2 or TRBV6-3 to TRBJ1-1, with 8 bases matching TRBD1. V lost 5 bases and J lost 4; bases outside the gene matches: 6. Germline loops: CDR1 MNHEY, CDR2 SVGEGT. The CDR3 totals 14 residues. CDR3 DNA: TGTGCCAGCAGTCGGGCAGGGGGCGTCACTGAAGCTTTCTTT. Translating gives CASSRAGGVTEAFF.

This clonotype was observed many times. In nucleotides, the CDR3 is TGTGCCAGCAGCTTTTTGGGGTGGACAGATACGCAGTATTTT. Encoded protein: CASSFLGWTDTQYF. The chain employs TRBV7-3 and TRBJ2-3, with D uncertain. The V gene lost 3 bases and the J gene lost 3 bases, with 10 bases spanning the gap. Germline lookup yields CDR1 SGHTA and CDR2 FQGTGA. This CDR3 comprises 14 residues. Complete variable domain (other parts from reference TRBV7-3 and TRBJ2-3): GAGVSQTPSNKVTEKGKYVELRCDPISGHTALYWYRQSLGQGPEFLIYFQGTGAADDSGLPNDRFFAVRPEGSVSTLKIQRTERGDSAVYLCASSFLGWTDTQYFGPGTRLTVL.

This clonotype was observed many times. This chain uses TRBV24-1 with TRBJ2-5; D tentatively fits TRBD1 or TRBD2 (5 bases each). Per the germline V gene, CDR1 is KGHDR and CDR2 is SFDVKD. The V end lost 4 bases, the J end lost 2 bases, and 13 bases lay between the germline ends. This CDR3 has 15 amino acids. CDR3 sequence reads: CATSDLGTGQETQYF. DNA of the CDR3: TGTGCCACCAGTGACCTCGGGACCGGGCAAGAGACCCAGTACTTC.

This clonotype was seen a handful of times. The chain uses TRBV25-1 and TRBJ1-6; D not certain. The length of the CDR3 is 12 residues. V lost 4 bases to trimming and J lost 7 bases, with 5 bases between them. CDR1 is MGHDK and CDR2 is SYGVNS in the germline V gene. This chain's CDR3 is CASSASNSPLHF. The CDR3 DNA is TGTGCCAGCAGTGCCTCAAATTCACCCCTCCACTTT.

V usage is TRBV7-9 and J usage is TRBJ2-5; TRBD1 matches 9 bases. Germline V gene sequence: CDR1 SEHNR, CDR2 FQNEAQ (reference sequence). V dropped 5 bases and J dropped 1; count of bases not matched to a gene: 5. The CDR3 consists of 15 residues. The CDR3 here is CASSATGGSQETQYF. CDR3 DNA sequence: TGTGCCAGCAGCGCCACAGGGGGCAGCCAAGAGACCCAGTACTTC.

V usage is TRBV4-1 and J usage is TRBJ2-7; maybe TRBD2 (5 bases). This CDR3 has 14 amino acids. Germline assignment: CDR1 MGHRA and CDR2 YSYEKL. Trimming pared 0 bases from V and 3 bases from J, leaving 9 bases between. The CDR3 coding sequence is TGCGCCAGCAGCCAAGACCCGGGGAGCTACGAGCAGTACTTC. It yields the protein CASSQDPGSYEQYF.

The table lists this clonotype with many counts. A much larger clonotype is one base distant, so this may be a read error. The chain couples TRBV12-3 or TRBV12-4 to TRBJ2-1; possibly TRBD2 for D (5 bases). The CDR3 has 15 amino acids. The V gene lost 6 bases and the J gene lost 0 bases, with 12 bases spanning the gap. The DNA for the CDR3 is TGTGCCAGCAGATCGGACTGCGACTCCTACAATGAGCAGTTCTTC. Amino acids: CASRSDCDSYNEQFF.

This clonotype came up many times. The CDR3 region has the DNA TGTGCCAGCAGGGCGGGGGGGGGTTACGAGCAGTACTTC. Its translation is CASRAGGGYEQYF. V is TRBV2 and J is TRBJ2-7, with 9 bases aligning to TRBD2. The CDR3 is made up of 13 amino acids. CDR1 is SNHLY and CDR2 is FYNNEI in the germline V gene. The V and J ends lost 6 bases and 4 bases, in that order; junction bases with no gene match: 4.

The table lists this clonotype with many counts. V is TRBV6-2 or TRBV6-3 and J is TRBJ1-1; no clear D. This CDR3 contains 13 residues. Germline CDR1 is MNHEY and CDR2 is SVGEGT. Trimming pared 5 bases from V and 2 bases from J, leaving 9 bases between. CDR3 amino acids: CASSNGKNTEAFF. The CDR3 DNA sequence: TGTGCCAGCAGTAACGGAAAAAACACTGAAGCTTTCTTT.

As DNA, the CDR3 is TGTGCCACCAGCAGAGACGGGGGTTCGGGACTACTCGTCTACGAGCAGTACTTC. Translation: CATSRDGGSGLLVYEQYF. The chain has TRBV15 and TRBJ2-7; the match to TRBD2 covers 7 bases. CDR3 length: 18 residues. With 0 bases clipped from V and 3 bases from J, the junction kept 14 bases outside the gene matches. Germline-derived CDR1 and CDR2 are LNHNV and YYDKDF (reference sequence).

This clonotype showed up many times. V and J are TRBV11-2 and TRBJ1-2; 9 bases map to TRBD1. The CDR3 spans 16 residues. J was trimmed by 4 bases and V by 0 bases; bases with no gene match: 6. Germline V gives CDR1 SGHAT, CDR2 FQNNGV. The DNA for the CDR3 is TGTGCCAGCAGCTTAGAACCCGGGACAGGGATCTATGGCTACACCTTC. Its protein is CASSLEPGTGIYGYTF.

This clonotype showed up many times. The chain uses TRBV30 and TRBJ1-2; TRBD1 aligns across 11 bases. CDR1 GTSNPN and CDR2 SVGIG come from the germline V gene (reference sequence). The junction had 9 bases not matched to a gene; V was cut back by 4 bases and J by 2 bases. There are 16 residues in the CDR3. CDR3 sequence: CAWMKFRDRGNYGYTF. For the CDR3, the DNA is TGTGCCTGGATGAAATTTCGGGACAGGGGGAACTATGGCTACACCTTC.

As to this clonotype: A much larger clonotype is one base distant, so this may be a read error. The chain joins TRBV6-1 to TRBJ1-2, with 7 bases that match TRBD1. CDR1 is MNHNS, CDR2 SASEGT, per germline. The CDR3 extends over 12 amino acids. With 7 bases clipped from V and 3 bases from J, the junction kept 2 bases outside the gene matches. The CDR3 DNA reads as TGTGCCAGCACCACAGGGGACTATGGCTACACCTTC. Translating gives CASTTGDYGYTF.

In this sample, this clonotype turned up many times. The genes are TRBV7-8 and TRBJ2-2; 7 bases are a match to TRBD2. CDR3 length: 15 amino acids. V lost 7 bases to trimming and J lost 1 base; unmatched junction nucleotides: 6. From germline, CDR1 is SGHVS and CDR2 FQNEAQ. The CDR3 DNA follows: TGTGCCAGCACCCCCGGGGGGAAGAACACCGGGGAGCTGTTTTTT. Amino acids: CASTPGGKNTGELFF.

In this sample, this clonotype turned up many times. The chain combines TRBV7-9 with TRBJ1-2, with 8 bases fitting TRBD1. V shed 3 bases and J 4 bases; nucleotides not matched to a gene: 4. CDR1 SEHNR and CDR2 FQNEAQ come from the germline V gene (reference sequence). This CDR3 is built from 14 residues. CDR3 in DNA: TGTGCCAGCAGCTTTGGACAGGGCAGCTATGGCTACACCTTC. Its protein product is CASSFGQGSYGYTF.

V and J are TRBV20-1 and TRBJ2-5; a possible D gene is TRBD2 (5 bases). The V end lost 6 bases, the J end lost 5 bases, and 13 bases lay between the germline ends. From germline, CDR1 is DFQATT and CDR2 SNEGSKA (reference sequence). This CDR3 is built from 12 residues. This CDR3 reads CSAPWVAETQYF. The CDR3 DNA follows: TGCAGTGCCCCCTGGGTAGCGGAGACCCAGTACTTC.